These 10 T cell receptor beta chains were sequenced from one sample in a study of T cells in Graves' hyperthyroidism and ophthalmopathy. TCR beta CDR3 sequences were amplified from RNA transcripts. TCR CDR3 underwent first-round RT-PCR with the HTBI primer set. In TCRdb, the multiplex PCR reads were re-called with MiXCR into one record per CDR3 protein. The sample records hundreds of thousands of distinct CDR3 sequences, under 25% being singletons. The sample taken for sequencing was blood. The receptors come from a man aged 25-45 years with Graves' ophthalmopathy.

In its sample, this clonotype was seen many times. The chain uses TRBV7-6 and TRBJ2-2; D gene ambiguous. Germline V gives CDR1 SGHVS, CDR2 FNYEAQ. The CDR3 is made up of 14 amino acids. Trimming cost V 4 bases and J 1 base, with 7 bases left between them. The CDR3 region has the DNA TGTGCCAGCAGCTCCAATCAGAACACCGGGGAGCTGTTTTTT. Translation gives CASSSNQNTGELFF.

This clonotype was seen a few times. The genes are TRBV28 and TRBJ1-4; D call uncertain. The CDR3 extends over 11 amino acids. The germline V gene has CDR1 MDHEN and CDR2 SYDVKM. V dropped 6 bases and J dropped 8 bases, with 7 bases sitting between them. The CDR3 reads CASRTWEKLFF. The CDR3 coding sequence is TGTGCCAGCAGGACATGGGAAAAACTGTTTTTT.

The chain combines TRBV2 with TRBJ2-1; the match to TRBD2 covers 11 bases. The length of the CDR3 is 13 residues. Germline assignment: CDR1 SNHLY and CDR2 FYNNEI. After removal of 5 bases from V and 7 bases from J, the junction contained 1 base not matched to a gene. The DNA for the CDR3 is TGTGCCAGCAGTACTAGCGGGGGAAATGAGCAGTTCTTC. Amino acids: CASSTSGGNEQFF.

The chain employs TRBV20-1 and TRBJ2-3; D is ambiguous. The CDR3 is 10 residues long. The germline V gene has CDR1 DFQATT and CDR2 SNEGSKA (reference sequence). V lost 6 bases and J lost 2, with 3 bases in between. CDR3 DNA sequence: TGCAGTGCGCCCACAGATACGCAGTATTTT. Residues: CSAPTDTQYF.

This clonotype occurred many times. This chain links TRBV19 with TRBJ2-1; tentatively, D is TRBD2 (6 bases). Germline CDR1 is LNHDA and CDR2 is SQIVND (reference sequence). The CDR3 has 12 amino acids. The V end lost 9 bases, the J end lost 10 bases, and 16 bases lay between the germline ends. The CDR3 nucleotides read TGTGCCAGCGCCTTCGGGGCGGGAGAGCAGTTCTTC. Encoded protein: CASAFGAGEQFF.

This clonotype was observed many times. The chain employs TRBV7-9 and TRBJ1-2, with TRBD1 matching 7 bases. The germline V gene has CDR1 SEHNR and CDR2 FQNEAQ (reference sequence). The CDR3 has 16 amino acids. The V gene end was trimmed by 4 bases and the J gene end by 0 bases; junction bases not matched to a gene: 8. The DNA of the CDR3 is TGTGCCAGCAGCTCCACACGGACAGGAGCTAACTATGGCTACACCTTC. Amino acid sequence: CASSSTRTGANYGYTF.

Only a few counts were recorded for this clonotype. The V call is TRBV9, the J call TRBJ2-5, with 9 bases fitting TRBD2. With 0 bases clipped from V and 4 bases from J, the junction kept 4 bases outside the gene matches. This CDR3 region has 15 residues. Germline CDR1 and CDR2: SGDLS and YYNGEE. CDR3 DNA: TGTGCCAGCAGCGTAGAACTAGCGGGTAGAGAGACCCAGTACTTC. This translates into CASSVELAGRETQYF. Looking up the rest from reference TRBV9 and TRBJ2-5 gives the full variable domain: DSGVTQTPKHLITATGQRVTLRCSPRSGDLSVYWYQQSLDQGLQFLIQYYNGEERAKGNILERFSAQQFPDLHSELNLSSLELGDSALYFCASSVELAGRETQYFGPGTRLLVL.

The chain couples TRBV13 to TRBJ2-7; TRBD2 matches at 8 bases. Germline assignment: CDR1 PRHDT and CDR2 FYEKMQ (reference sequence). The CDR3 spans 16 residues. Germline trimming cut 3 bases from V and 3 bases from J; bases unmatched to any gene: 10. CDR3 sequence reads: CASSFVGLDGNYEQYF. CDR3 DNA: TGTGCCAGCAGCTTTGTGGGACTAGATGGCAACTACGAGCAGTACTTC.

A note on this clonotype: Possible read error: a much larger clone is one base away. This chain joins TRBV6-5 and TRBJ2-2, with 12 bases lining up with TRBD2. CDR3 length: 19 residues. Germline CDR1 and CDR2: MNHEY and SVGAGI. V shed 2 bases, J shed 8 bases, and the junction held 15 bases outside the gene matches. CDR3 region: CASSYPPTRTSGTRGELFF. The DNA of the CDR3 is TGTGCCAGCAGTTACCCTCCCACTAGGACTAGCGGGACACGTGGGGAGCTGTTTTTT.

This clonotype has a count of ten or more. As DNA, the CDR3 is TGTGCCTGGGCAGGGGGTATGAACACTGAAGCTTTCTTT. Translation gives CAWAGGMNTEAFF. The chain links TRBV30 to TRBJ1-1; TRBD1 agrees at 7 bases. Unmatched junction bases numbered 3, after V lost 5 bases and J lost 0 bases. Germline CDR1 GTSNPN, CDR2 SVGIG (reference sequence). This CDR3 spans 13 amino acids.